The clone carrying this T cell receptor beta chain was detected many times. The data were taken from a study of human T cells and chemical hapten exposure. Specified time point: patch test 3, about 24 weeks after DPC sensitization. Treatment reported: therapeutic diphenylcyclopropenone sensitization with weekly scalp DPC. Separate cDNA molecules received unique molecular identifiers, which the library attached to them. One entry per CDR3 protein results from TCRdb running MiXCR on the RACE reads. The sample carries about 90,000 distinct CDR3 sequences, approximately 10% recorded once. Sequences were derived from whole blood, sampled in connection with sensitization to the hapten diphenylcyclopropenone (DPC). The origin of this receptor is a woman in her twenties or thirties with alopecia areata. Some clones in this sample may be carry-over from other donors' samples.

CDR3 coding DNA: TGTGCCAGCAGCTTGGCACCAGGGTCTACGCAGTATTTT. Protein product: CASSLAPGSTQYF. This sequence joins TRBV11-3 and TRBJ2-3, with D perhaps matching TRBD1 (5 bases). V lost 3 bases and J 8 bases, leaving 12 bases between the germline ends. The CDR3 is 13 residues long. Per the germline V gene, CDR1 is SGHNT and CDR2 is YENEEA.